These 18 T cell receptor beta chains were sequenced from one sample in a study of blood T cell repertoires in COVID-19. Clones were sequenced by immunoSEQ multiplex PCR, and TCRdb holds only the in-frame ones, with some missing. Here the sample spans under 350,000 clones, about 89% being singletons. The sample comprised peripheral blood. These receptors were collected from a man aged 35 to 55 with acute or convalescent COVID-19.

The rearrangement joins TRBV7-2 to TRBJ1-1; D is perhaps TRBD1 (6 bases). The CDR3 contains 14 residues. Germline V gene data show CDR1 as SGHTA and CDR2 as FQGNSA. The V end lost 2 bases, the J end lost 10 bases, and 17 bases lay between the germline ends. CDR3 amino acids: CASSLRGRGHGAFF. The CDR3 DNA reads TGTGCCAGCAGCTTACGAGGGCGGGGGCATGGAGCTTTCTTT.

V and J are TRBV5-1 and TRBJ2-7; 9 bases match TRBD2. The germline V gene has CDR1 SGHRS and CDR2 YFSETQ. The CDR3 has 15 residues. With 0 bases clipped from V and 1 base from J, the junction kept 2 bases outside the gene matches. This CDR3 is CASSLGTSASYEQYF. CDR3 sequence (DNA): TGCGCCAGCAGCTTGGGGACTAGCGCTTCCTACGAGCAGTACTTC.

The chain couples TRBV3-1 (or the pseudogene TRBV3-2) to TRBJ2-5; D is perhaps TRBD2 (6 bases). The CDR3 contains 16 residues. The V and J ends lost 2 bases and 5 bases respectively, with 18 bases between them. Per the germline V gene, CDR1 is LGHDT and CDR2 is YNNKEL (reference sequence). The CDR3 protein is CASSQRGSGGAETQYF. The CDR3 DNA is TGTGCCAGCAGCCAAAGGGGTTCCGGAGGGGCGGAGACCCAGTACTTC.

V and J are TRBV10-2 and TRBJ2-7; tentatively, D is TRBD1 (6 bases). V gave up 11 bases and J gave up 0 bases, with 11 bases separating them. From germline, CDR1 is WSHSY and CDR2 SAAADI. The length of the CDR3 is 12 residues. The CDR3 region has the DNA TGCGCCTCGAGCAGGGGCTCCTACGAGCAGTACTTC. Amino acids: CASSRGSYEQYF.

V usage is TRBV11-2 and J usage is TRBJ1-6; tentative D call: TRBD1 (6 bases). The CDR3 consists of 18 residues. Looked up from germline, CDR1 is SGHAT and CDR2 is FQNNGV. V shed 5 bases and J shed 4 bases, with 21 bases lying between them. The CDR3: CASSPIPQQGSYNSPLHF. The CDR3 coding sequence is TGTGCCAGCAGCCCCATCCCCCAGCAGGGGTCATATAATTCACCCCTCCACTTT.

The rearrangement links TRBV20-1 to TRBJ1-5; 10 nucleotides align to TRBD1. The CDR3 is made up of 16 amino acids. V shed 3 bases and J 1 base; nucleotides not matched to a gene: 6. Looked up from germline, CDR1 is DFQATT and CDR2 is SNEGSKA (reference sequence). CDR3 bases: TGCAGTGCTAGTTCCAGACAGGGGGCCAGCAATCAGCCCCAGCATTTT. This sequence encodes CSASSRQGASNQPQHF.

CDR3 sequence reads: CATSDRPGQGESNTEAFF. CDR3 DNA: TGTGCCACCAGTGACCGCCCGGGACAGGGCGAATCGAACACTGAAGCTTTCTTT. The V gene is TRBV24-1, the J gene TRBJ1-1; 9 positions agree with TRBD1. The V gene end was trimmed by 4 bases and the J gene end by 1 base; junction bases not matched to a gene: 12. Germline assignment: CDR1 KGHDR and CDR2 SFDVKD. CDR3 length: 18 amino acids.

The gene calls are TRBV7-9 and TRBJ1-1, with 8 bases matching TRBD1. Trimming cost V 4 bases and J 1 base; bases outside gene matches: 2. The CDR3 is 14 residues long. CDR1 and CDR2 from the germline V gene are SEHNR and FQNEAQ (reference sequence). CDR3 sequence (DNA): TGTGCCAGCAGCTCACAGGGGGGGAACACTGAAGCTTTCTTT. Its protein product is CASSSQGGNTEAFF. Supplemented by reference TRBV7-9 and TRBJ1-1, the full variable domain reads DTGVSQNPRHKITKRGQNVTFRCDPISEHNRLYWYRQTLGQGPEFLTYFQNEAQLEKSRLLSDRFSAERPKGSFSTLEIQRTEQGDSAMYLCASSSQGGNTEAFFGQGTRLTVV.

The V gene is TRBV4-1, the J gene TRBJ1-5, with D perhaps TRBD1 (6 bases). The CDR3 has 17 residues. Germline CDR1 and CDR2: MGHRA and YSYEKL. Trimming removed 1 base at V and 4 bases at J, with 17 bases between. CDR3: CASSQVAAGDKNQPQHF. CDR3 bases: TGCGCCAGCAGCCAAGTTGCGGCAGGGGATAAAAATCAGCCCCAGCATTTT.

The chain recombines TRBV7-9 with TRBJ2-7; D unclear. The length of the CDR3 is 16 residues. Trimming stripped 3 bases from V and 0 bases from J, with 15 bases between. Germline lookup yields CDR1 SEHNR and CDR2 FQNEAQ (reference sequence). DNA for the CDR3: TGTGCCAGCAGCTTTCTTTTTCCAGTCATCTCCTACGAGCAGTACTTC. Translation: CASSFLFPVISYEQYF.

This chain connects TRBV20-1 to TRBJ1-4; 7 bases are shared with TRBD1. CDR3 length: 13 residues. Per the germline V gene, CDR1 is DFQATT and CDR2 is SNEGSKA (reference sequence). V was pared by 3 bases and J by 8 bases, with 6 bases of the junction left unmatched. CDR3 sequence (DNA): TGCAGTGCTAGTTCAGCAGGGGGAGAAAAACTGTTTTTT. This encodes CSASSAGGEKLFF.

The V and J genes are TRBV18 and TRBJ2-7, with D possibly TRBD1 on 6 matching bases. The germline V and J ends were trimmed by 5 bases and 2 bases, with 22 bases remaining between them. CDR1 and CDR2 from the germline V gene are KGHSH and LQKENI. This CDR3 region has 17 residues. The CDR3 loop reads CASSITGTPPVAYEQYF. The CDR3 DNA sequence: TGTGCCAGCTCAATAACCGGGACACCACCGGTGGCCTACGAGCAGTACTTC.

This sequence joins TRBV18 and TRBJ2-1; the match to TRBD2 covers 7 bases. V gave up 2 bases and J gave up 8 bases; unmatched junction bases: 9. Germline V gene lookup returns CDR1 KGHSH and CDR2 LQKENI. This CDR3 comprises 15 residues. The CDR3 loop reads CASSPATSVLDEQFF. The DNA of the CDR3 is TGTGCCAGCTCACCAGCAACTAGCGTATTGGATGAGCAGTTCTTC. The entire variable domain, with the rest obtained from reference TRBV18 and TRBJ2-1, is as follows: NAGVMQNPRHLVRRRGQEARLRCSPMKGHSHVYWYRQLPEEGLKFMVYLQKENIIDESGMPKERFSAEFPKEGPSILRIQQVVRGDSAAYFCASSPATSVLDEQFFGPGTRLTVL.

The J gene is TRBJ1-3, the V gene TRBV5-1; a possible D gene is TRBD1 (6 bases). V dropped 7 bases and J dropped 2 bases, with 13 bases sitting between them. This CDR3 is 14 amino acids long. The V gene's germline CDR1 is SGHRS and CDR2 YFSETQ. CDR3 coding DNA: TGCGCCAGCTCGAAGGGGGGGCCTGGAAACACCATATATTTT. This gives the protein CASSKGGPGNTIYF.

The chain carries TRBV7-2 and TRBJ2-1; 7 bases are shared with TRBD1. V shed 5 bases and J 0 bases; nucleotides not matched to a gene: 4. Germline CDR1 is SGHTA and CDR2 is FQGNSA. The CDR3 spans 15 residues. The CDR3 DNA is TGTGCCAGCAGCCCGACAGGGCTCTCCTACAATGAGCAGTTCTTC. Encoded protein: CASSPTGLSYNEQFF.

The gene calls are TRBV29-1 and TRBJ1-1; D is possibly TRBD1 (6 bases). The CDR3 sequence is 12 residues long. Trimming removed 6 bases at V and 1 base at J, with 9 bases between. Germline V gives CDR1 SQVTM, CDR2 ANQGSEA. CDR3 DNA: TGCAGCGTCCTGACAGGGAACACTGAAGCTTTCTTT. Its protein product is CSVLTGNTEAFF.

The gene calls are TRBV29-1 and TRBJ1-2; 10 nucleotides align to TRBD1. V was clipped by 8 bases and J by 8 bases; unmatched bases: 8. This CDR3 region has 12 residues. The germline V gene encodes CDR1 SQVTM and CDR2 ANQGSEA. This CDR3 is CSFGQGDRGYTF. CDR3 nucleotides: TGCAGCTTTGGACAGGGGGACCGCGGCTACACCTTC.

The genes are TRBV11-2 and TRBJ1-1, with TRBD1 matching 8 bases. V shed 3 bases and J 6 bases; nucleotides not matched to a gene: 9. Germline loops: CDR1 SGHAT, CDR2 FQNNGV. CDR3 length: 15 amino acids. CDR3 residues: CASSFQGAGGAEAFF. The DNA of the CDR3 is TGTGCCAGCAGCTTTCAGGGGGCAGGAGGGGCTGAAGCTTTCTTT. The full variable domain, in which reference TRBV11-2 and TRBJ1-1 provide the parts outside the CDR3, is EAGVAQSPRYKIIEKRQSVAFWCNPISGHATLYWYQQILGQGPKLLIQFQNNGVVDDSQLPKDRFSAERLKGVDSTLKIQPAKLEDSAVYLCASSFQGAGGAEAFFGQGTRLTVV.